This TCR beta chain originates from a study of blood T cell repertoires in COVID-19 (dated by TCRdb to 2020 to 2022). Notes on the research overall: Samples covering the acute and convalescent phases of COVID-19 were provided by collaborators in the United States, Italy and Spain. The prospective study material was composed of cDNA or gDNA derived from T cells, B-cell-depleted T cells, or PBMCs. Deeply sampled blood TCRbeta repertoires from subjects exposed to, actively infected with, or recovered from COVID-19 were included in the dataset. The repertoires were released in a freely available public database intended as a resource for research on the immune response to SARS-CoV-2. The samples were drawn from the first 160 participants of the ongoing ImmuneRACE study and from 1,254 subjects provided by 6 global collaborators. A de-identified subject ID, COVID-19 status, age in years and sex were almost always included in the sample metadata. Where HLA class I and class II types were available, the types were taken from metadata supplied by the sample provider, not from assay-based typing.

Each collaborating institution followed its own protocols to collect whole blood in K2EDTA tubes. For TCRbeta analysis, collaborator samples were shipped as frozen whole blood, as isolated PBMCs, or as DNA extracted from either sample type. A note on this clone: Its antigen is currently not known. No clone much larger than this one lies a single base away; base qualities are absent.

Study-wide conclusions, independent of this receptor: The quantity of clinical and demographic metadata differed by source and by participant and was supplied without curation.

CDR1 SGHNT and CDR2 YYREEE are derived from the germline V gene (reference sequence). Taken from cysteine to phenylalanine, the CDR3 has 15 residues. The entry retains the CDR3 DNA only, 45 bases that are in frame from base 1. The V and J ends are trimmed by 4 bases and 3 bases, leaving 15 bases between them. The immunoSEQ Assay, a bias-controlled multiplex PCR, was used to amplify TCRbeta CDR3 regions from genomic DNA. Concerning the study's data processing: The number of nucleated cells in each sample was estimated from the amplification of reference gene primers within the assay. Sequence reads were collapsed and filtered to measure the absolute abundance of every unique TCRbeta CDR3 rearrangement. For each sample, productive Simpson clonality was calculated as the square root of Simpson's diversity index across productive rearrangements. TCRdb provides this immuneACCESS table in a form limited to in-frame rearrangements. Some clones are lacking; in checked studies, under half of them reflect an unresolved V gene, and why the rest are absent is not known. D and trimming come from the DNA, and the V and J calls and clone size come from that table. The sample table records hundreds of thousands of clones; approximately 81% of these occur just once. Around a sixth of the sample is taken by the ten largest.

The sample comprised peripheral blood. The rearranged chain carries TRBV5-4 and TRBJ2-3, with the D segment identity uncertain. The source of this sequence is an elderly woman with active or convalescent COVID-19. For the CDR3, the sequence is CASSPGTLRTDTQYF. The nucleotide sequence is TGTGCCAGCAGCCCGGGTACCCTGCGAACAGATACGCAGTATTTT.